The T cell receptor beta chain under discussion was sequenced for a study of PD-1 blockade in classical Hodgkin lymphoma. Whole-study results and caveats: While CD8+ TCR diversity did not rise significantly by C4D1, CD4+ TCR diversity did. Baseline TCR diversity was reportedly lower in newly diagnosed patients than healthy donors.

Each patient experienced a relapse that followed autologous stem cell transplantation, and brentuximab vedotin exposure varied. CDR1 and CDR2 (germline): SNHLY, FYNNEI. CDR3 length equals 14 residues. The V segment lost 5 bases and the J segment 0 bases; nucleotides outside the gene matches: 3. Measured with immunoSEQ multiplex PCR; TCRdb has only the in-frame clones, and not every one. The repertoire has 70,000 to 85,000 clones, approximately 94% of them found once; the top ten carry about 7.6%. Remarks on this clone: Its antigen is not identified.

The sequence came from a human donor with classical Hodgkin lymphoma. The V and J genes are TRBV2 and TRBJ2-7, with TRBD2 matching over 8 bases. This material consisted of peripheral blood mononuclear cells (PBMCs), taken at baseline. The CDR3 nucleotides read TGTGCCAGCAGTCCCGGGACTAGCTCCTACGAGCAGTACTTC. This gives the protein CASSPGTSSYEQYF.